A single sample is the source of the 15 T cell receptor beta chains below, sequenced in a study of OX40 agonist ivuxolimab in advanced cancers. Sequenced by immunoSEQ multiplex PCR; TCRdb stores in-frame clones only, minus some. The sample yields 50,000 to 65,000 clones, 85% to 95% seen once. This specimen was CD4+ or CD8+ T cells sorted from blood, taken in a trial of the OX40 agonist ivuxolimab. These receptors were taken from an adult with an advanced solid tumor such as melanoma, head and neck, liver or kidney cancer.

This clone was counted a single time. The CDR3 spells CASSLVTHNEQFF. CDR3 nucleotides: TGTGCCAGCAGCTTAGTAACCCACAATGAGCAGTTCTTC. The chain is built from TRBV7-9 and TRBJ2-1; D ambiguous. This CDR3 region has 13 residues. Germline CDR1 and CDR2: SEHNR and FQNEAQ (reference sequence). V gave up 1 base and J gave up 5 bases, with 6 bases separating them.

The chain joins TRBV4-1 to TRBJ2-5, with D maybe TRBD2 (7 bases). V gave up 0 bases and J gave up 0 bases, with 20 bases separating them. The CDR3 covers 19 residues. Germline loops: CDR1 MGHRA, CDR2 YSYEKL. This CDR3 is CASSQDPAGAGAYQETQYF. In DNA form, the CDR3 reads TGCGCCAGCAGCCAAGATCCGGCGGGGGCCGGCGCGTACCAAGAGACCCAGTACTTC.

The chain uses TRBV19 and TRBJ1-1, with a weak D call TRBD1 (6 bases). This CDR3 comprises 12 residues. V was shortened by 6 bases and J by 8 bases, with 13 bases between the two germline ends. CDR1 and CDR2 from the germline V gene are LNHDA and SQIVND (reference sequence). The CDR3 region has the DNA TGTGCCAGTAGCTTAGGGGGATACGAAGCTTTCTTT. The encoded protein is CASSLGGYEAFF.

This sequence joins TRBV7-2 and TRBJ2-2; perhaps TRBD1 as D (6 bases). This CDR3 contains 16 residues. The germline V gene has CDR1 SGHTA and CDR2 FQGNSA. The germline V and J ends were trimmed by 4 bases and 3 bases, with 15 bases remaining between them. In DNA, the CDR3 is TGTGCCAGCAGCTCCAGGACAGCCTTACACACCGGGGAGCTGTTTTTT. Translation gives CASSSRTALHTGELFF.

V and J are TRBV7-6 and TRBJ2-1, with 9 bases lining up with TRBD2. J gave up 3 bases and V 5 bases, and 8 bases lay outside the gene matches. The CDR3 length is 16 residues. CDR1 and CDR2 (germline): SGHVS, FNYEAQ. The CDR3 DNA is TGTGCCAGCAGCCTACGAGCGGGAGGAGACTACAATGAGCAGTTCTTC. As protein: CASSLRAGGDYNEQFF.

The chain combines TRBV7-9 with TRBJ2-2; D perhaps matches TRBD2 (6 bases). Germline V gene data show CDR1 as SEHNR and CDR2 as FQNEAQ (reference sequence). Trimming took off 1 base at V and 4 bases at J, with 13 bases between the two ends. The length of the CDR3 is 16 residues. This CDR3 is CASSLGRVRVTGELFF. For the CDR3, the DNA is TGTGCCAGCAGCTTAGGGAGGGTTCGGGTCACCGGGGAGCTGTTTTTT.

V and J are TRBV5-1 and TRBJ1-5; 9 nucleotides agree with TRBD1. The V gene's germline CDR1 is SGHRS and CDR2 YFSETQ. CDR3 length: 14 residues. V shed 4 bases and J 9 bases; nucleotides not matched to a gene: 8. The CDR3, as DNA: TGCGCCAGCAGCACGGGACAGGGTTTTGGGCCCCAGCATTTT. Translated: CASSTGQGFGPQHF.

As for this clone: The same CDR3 arises from other DNA sequences in this sample as well. The chain links TRBV10-2 to TRBJ2-7; D may be TRBD2 (5 bases). CDR3 length equals 13 residues. CDR1 and CDR2 (germline): WSHSY, SAAADI. The ends were cut back, 6 bases at V and 3 bases at J, with 12 bases in the middle. CDR3 bases: TGCGCCAGCAGGGATGGACTCAACTACGAGCAGTACTTC. As protein: CASRDGLNYEQYF.

The J gene is TRBJ2-2, the V gene TRBV7-9; no definite D call. V was pared by 11 bases and J by 5 bases, with 9 bases between. Germline CDR1 SEHNR, CDR2 FQNEAQ (reference sequence). CDR3 length: 11 amino acids. The CDR3 DNA follows: TGTGCCGAAATGGGGACCGGGGAGCTGTTTTTT. This sequence encodes CAEMGTGELFF.

The rearrangement uses TRBV27 and TRBJ2-3; D uncertain. CDR3 length: 15 amino acids. The germline V gene encodes CDR1 MNHEY and CDR2 SMNVEV (reference sequence). The V and J ends lost 3 bases and 2 bases respectively, with 12 bases between them. The CDR3 DNA sequence: TGTGCCAGCAGTTTTGGCTACGCCTCCACAGATACGCAGTATTTT. Protein product: CASSFGYASTDTQYF.

V gene TRBV7-8 combines with J gene TRBJ1-3; 9 bases are a match to TRBD1. The germline gives CDR1 SGHVS, CDR2 FQNEAQ. The V and J ends lost 5 bases and 0 bases, in that order; junction bases with no gene match: 8. The CDR3 spans 17 residues. CDR3 sequence (DNA): TGTGCCAGCAGCAAGGGGACAGGGACGATCTCTGGAAACACCATATATTTT. Residues: CASSKGTGTISGNTIYF.

The rearrangement uses TRBV11-2 and TRBJ2-7; D is unresolved. The CDR3 has 12 amino acids. The V gene lost 5 bases and the J gene lost 5 bases, with 10 bases spanning the gap. CDR1 SGHAT and CDR2 FQNNGV come from the germline V gene. The CDR3 coding sequence is TGTGCCAGCAGCCCAGCCCATGACGAGCAGTACTTC. Its protein is CASSPAHDEQYF.

The rearrangement links TRBV4-1 to TRBJ2-7; maybe TRBD2 (6 bases). Looked up from germline, CDR1 is MGHRA and CDR2 is YSYEKL. The CDR3 extends over 18 amino acids. The germline V and J ends were trimmed by 1 base and 3 bases, with 22 bases remaining between them. The CDR3 DNA follows: TGCGCCAGCAGCCAAGGGGAAGGAGCGGGCCAAAGAATCTACGAGCAGTACTTC. This codes for CASSQGEGAGQRIYEQYF.

The chain uses TRBV30 and TRBJ2-7, with a weak D call TRBD1 (6 bases). The V and J ends lost 8 bases and 2 bases respectively, with 13 bases between them. CDR3 length equals 12 residues. In germline, CDR1 is GTSNPN, CDR2 SVGIG (reference sequence). The CDR3: CASRQDPYEQYF. The DNA of the CDR3 is TGTGCCAGCCGACAGGACCCCTACGAGCAGTACTTC.

This clone was seen only once. The rearrangement joins TRBV18 to TRBJ1-1; perhaps TRBD1 as D (5 bases). Germline loops: CDR1 KGHSH, CDR2 LQKENI. With 3 bases removed from V and 4 bases from J, the gap between germline ends came to 6 bases. This CDR3 comprises 12 residues. The CDR3 here is CASSPQGTEAFF. The CDR3 coding sequence is TGTGCCAGCTCACCCCAGGGCACTGAAGCTTTCTTT. Variable domain in full (rest from reference TRBV18 and TRBJ1-1): NAGVMQNPRHLVRRRGQEARLRCSPMKGHSHVYWYRQLPEEGLKFMVYLQKENIIDESGMPKERFSAEFPKEGPSILRIQQVVRGDSAAYFCASSPQGTEAFFGQGTRLTVV.